Below, 20 T cell receptor beta chains from the same sample are listed, as sequenced in a study of cytomegalovirus exposure and HLA in healthy donors. This PCR relied on a set of 60 Vbeta primers and 13 Jbeta primers. TCRdb's copy holds only in-frame clones and misses some; the assay was immunoSEQ multiplex PCR. The sample yields approximately 170,000 clones, 73% seen once. Sequencing used PBMCs. Every receptor here comes from a woman between 18 and 29 years old in good health and CMV-seropositive.

V usage is TRBV6-4 and J usage is TRBJ1-1; D not certain. Trimming cost V 2 bases and J 1 base, with 5 bases left between them. This CDR3 spans 13 amino acids. Germline CDR1 is MRHNA and CDR2 is SNTAGT. The CDR3 DNA reads TGTGCCAGCAGTGACAGCCCGAACACTGAAGCTTTCTTT. Amino acids: CASSDSPNTEAFF.

The rearrangement joins TRBV21-1 to TRBJ1-3. TRBV21-1 is a known pseudogene. The CDR3 runs 14 residues. CDR3 residues: CASSNRRTGDTIYF. Written as DNA, the CDR3 is TGTGCCAGCAGCAACAGAAGAACGGGGGACACCATATATTTT.

The genes are TRBV5-6 and TRBJ2-2, with 7 bases fitting TRBD2. Germline V gene data show CDR1 as SGHDT and CDR2 as YYEEEE. V gave up 5 bases and J gave up 0 bases; unmatched junction bases: 7. This CDR3 spans 16 amino acids. The CDR3 protein is CASRPRAGANTGELFF. The CDR3 DNA reads TGTGCCAGCAGGCCTCGGGCGGGGGCGAACACCGGGGAGCTGTTTTTT.

J is TRBJ2-1 and V is TRBV2, with 9 bases fitting TRBD1. CDR1 is SNHLY and CDR2 is FYNNEI in the germline V gene. CDR3 length: 15 amino acids. J was trimmed by 8 bases and V by 6 bases; bases with no gene match: 11. The CDR3 region is CASSEKRDRVYEQFF. The CDR3 DNA reads as TGTGCCAGCAGCGAAAAGAGGGACAGGGTCTATGAGCAGTTCTTC.

CDR3 DNA: TGTGCCAGCAGCTTAGAGTCGGGGGAGGGAAACACCATATATTTT. Translated, it gives CASSLESGEGNTIYF. The chain couples TRBV7-6 to TRBJ1-3, with D tentatively TRBD1 (5 bases). From germline, CDR1 is SGHVS and CDR2 FNYEAQ. Trimming cost V 1 base and J 4 bases, with 11 bases left between them. The CDR3 is 15 residues long.

V and J are TRBV16 and TRBJ1-1; D unresolved. This CDR3 has 13 residues. V shed 0 bases and J shed 4 bases, with 6 bases lying between them. CDR1 is KGHSY and CDR2 is FQNENV in the germline V gene. CDR3 in amino acids: CASSQSRATEAFF. In DNA form, the CDR3 reads TGTGCCAGCAGCCAATCGAGGGCCACTGAAGCTTTCTTT.

V gene TRBV12-1 combines with J gene TRBJ2-3; the table's D call of TRBD1 was not tested on the DNA. TRBV12-1 is recorded as a pseudogene. The CDR3 covers 15 residues. CDR3 in DNA: TGTGCCAGCAGCTTTGCAATTGCAGGGAAAGATACGCAGTATTTT. Translating it yields CASSFAIAGKDTQYF.

The chain has TRBV12-5 and TRBJ2-1, with 12 nucleotides matching TRBD2. The CDR3 loop spans 15 amino acids. V lost 8 bases to trimming and J lost 5 bases; unmatched junction nucleotides: 7. The V gene's germline CDR1 is LGHNT and CDR2 FRNRAP. CDR3 coding DNA: TGTGCTAGTACCAGACTAGCGGGGGTACACAATGAGCAGTTCTTC. Translating it yields CASTRLAGVHNEQFF.

V is TRBV27 and J is TRBJ2-3; TRBD2 matches 9 bases. With V trimmed by 3 bases and J by 11 bases, 3 bases remained unmatched. This CDR3 contains 12 residues. CDR1 and CDR2 from the germline V gene are MNHEY and SMNVEV (reference sequence). The CDR3 DNA sequence: TGTGCCAGCAGTTTCCTAGCGGGGTTGCAGTATTTT. The encoded protein is CASSFLAGLQYF.

This clone was seen more than once but under ten times. The chain uses TRBV4-1 and TRBJ2-7, with TRBD1 matching over 9 bases. Germline V gene lookup returns CDR1 MGHRA and CDR2 YSYEKL. The J segment lost 3 bases and the V segment lost 4 bases, leaving 7 bases of the junction unmatched. This CDR3 spans 15 amino acids. The CDR3 DNA reads as TGCGCCAGCAGCCTACCGGGACAGGGAGTCTACGAGCAGTACTTC. Its protein product is CASSLPGQGVYEQYF.

On this clone: The sample holds other DNA sequences that translate to the same CDR3. V is TRBV5-4 and J is TRBJ2-5; weak D call: TRBD1 (6 bases). CDR1 and CDR2 from the germline V gene are SGHNT and YYREEE (reference sequence). V was cut by 4 bases and J by 4 bases, with 11 bases left in between. This CDR3 is 13 amino acids long. The CDR3 DNA follows: TGTGCCAGCAGCCTTCGAGGGGGAGAGACCCAGTACTTC. Encoded protein: CASSLRGGETQYF.

The chain couples TRBV6-5 to TRBJ2-7, with 9 bases lining up with TRBD2. Trimming removed 5 bases from V and 3 bases from J; junction bases left unmatched: 8. The germline V gene has CDR1 MNHEY and CDR2 SVGAGI. The CDR3 is made up of 15 amino acids. The CDR3 sequence: CASSRESGGHYEQYF. The CDR3, as DNA: TGTGCCAGCAGTCGGGAGAGCGGGGGGCACTACGAGCAGTACTTC.

V and J are TRBV7-2 and TRBJ1-2; 8 bases align to TRBD1. Trimming took 5 bases from V and 8 from J; bases not matched to a gene: 13. The CDR3 has 15 amino acids. Germline CDR1 and CDR2: SGHTA and FQGNSA. This CDR3 is CASSPRGQVVSGYTF. The CDR3 DNA follows: TGTGCCAGCAGCCCCCGGGGACAGGTGGTGAGCGGCTACACCTTC.

The V and J genes are TRBV7-2 and TRBJ1-2, with D perhaps TRBD1 (5 bases). Deletions cut 3 bases from V and 5 bases from J, with 16 bases between. The CDR3 has 15 residues. Germline V CDR1 and CDR2: SGHTA, FQGNSA. CDR3 sequence: CASSFGQGRAYGYTF. The CDR3 coding sequence is TGTGCCAGCAGCTTTGGCCAGGGCAGGGCTTATGGCTACACCTTC.

V is TRBV7-8 and J is TRBJ1-6, with a possible D match to TRBD1 (6 bases). This CDR3 is 16 amino acids long. Per germline, CDR1 SGHVS and CDR2 FQNEAQ. The germline V and J ends were trimmed by 4 bases and 6 bases, with 16 bases remaining between them. CDR3 amino acids: CASSSLQGLLNSPLHF. CDR3 nucleotide sequence: TGTGCCAGCAGCTCCCTCCAGGGGTTACTTAATTCACCCCTCCACTTT.

This clone was observed a handful of times. The chain recombines TRBV9 with TRBJ2-2; unclear D gene. The length of the CDR3 is 14 residues. Germline-derived CDR1 and CDR2 are SGDLS and YYNGEE. The V end was cut by 5 bases, the J end by 1 base, with 9 bases between. As DNA, the CDR3 is TGTGCCAGCAGAAAACTGATGAACACCGGGGAGCTGTTTTTT. Translating it yields CASRKLMNTGELFF.

This chain connects TRBV6-5 to TRBJ2-7; a possible D gene is TRBD2 (5 bases). Trimming took off 2 bases at V and 7 bases at J, with 9 bases between the two ends. The CDR3 totals 12 residues. Germline V CDR1 and CDR2: MNHEY, SVGAGI. CDR3 region: CASSYPGGEQYF. For the CDR3, the DNA is TGTGCCAGCAGTTACCCAGGCGGGGAGCAGTACTTC.

The chain couples TRBV28 to TRBJ1-1; 8 bases are shared with TRBD1. The CDR3 covers 13 residues. Germline-derived CDR1 and CDR2 are MDHEN and SYDVKM. The ends lost 3 bases at V and 7 bases at J; junction bases unmatched: 4. The CDR3 nucleotides are TGTGCCAGCAGTTTTGCAGGGGGCGTTGAAGCTTTCTTT. The encoded protein is CASSFAGGVEAFF. Looking up the rest from reference TRBV28 and TRBJ1-1 gives the full variable domain: DVKVTQSSRYLVKRTGEKVFLECVQDMDHENMFWYRQDPGLGLRLIYFSYDVKMKEKGDIPEGYSVSREKKERFSLILESASTNQTSMYLCASSFAGGVEAFFGQGTRLTVV.

The rearrangement uses TRBV5-1 and TRBJ1-1, with TRBD1 identical over 7 bases. Trimming took 4 bases from V and 1 from J; bases not matched to a gene: 7. The CDR3 has 15 amino acids. Germline-derived CDR1 and CDR2 are SGHRS and YFSETQ. The CDR3 loop is CASSRGTVSNTEAFF. CDR3 sequence (DNA): TGCGCCAGCAGCAGGGGGACAGTTTCGAACACTGAAGCTTTCTTT. The full variable domain, rest sourced from reference TRBV5-1 and TRBJ1-1, is KAGVTQTPRYLIKTRGQQVTLSCSPISGHRSVSWYQQTPGQGLQFLFEYFSETQRNKGNFPGRFSGRQFSNSRSEMNVSTLELGDSALYLCASSRGTVSNTEAFFGQGTRLTVV.

This rearrangement joins TRBV6-5 to TRBJ2-7; D is uncertain. The CDR3 loop spans 11 amino acids. Germline-derived CDR1 and CDR2 are MNHEY and SVGAGI. Trimming removed 4 bases from V and 6 bases from J, with 7 bases in between. This CDR3 is CASSWRGEQYF. CDR3 nucleotide sequence: TGTGCCAGCAGTTGGCGAGGCGAGCAGTACTTC.